Reported below is one T cell receptor (beta chain). Germline V gene sequence: CDR1 SGHAT, CDR2 FQNNGV. Trimming left V 2 bases short and J 1 base short, with 9 bases between. The CDR3 is made up of 14 amino acids. The source of the sample is a study of cytomegalovirus exposure and HLA in healthy donors. PCR involved 60 Vbeta and 13 Jbeta primers. Only in-frame clones appear in the TCRdb table, and some are missing; sequencing was by immunoSEQ multiplex PCR. This sample yields more than 80,000 clones, of which about 71% are seen a single time; about 0.84% belongs to the top ten. This chain joins TRBV11-2 and TRBJ2-7; weak D call: TRBD1 (5 bases). The sequence was collected from a boy aged 5-17 years in good health and CMV-seronegative. The sequenced material came from PBMCs. The CDR3 loop reads CASSLYGASYEQYF. CDR3 DNA sequence: TGTGCCAGCAGCTTATATGGGGCATCCTACGAGCAGTACTTC.